This T cell receptor (beta chain) was obtained from a study of T cells expressing NK-cell markers (dated by TCRdb to about 2020). Concerning the study at large: Fewer than ten donors provided sorted CD3+CD56+NKG2C+, CD3+CD56+NKG2C- and CD3+CD56-NKG2C+ T-cell subsets, whose TCR beta-chain repertoires were profiled. The eight sequenced donors were randomly selected healthy volunteers, three men and five women. Among the eight sequenced donors, seven were HCMV-seropositive and one was HCMV-seronegative. Libraries were sequenced as 2 x 150 bp reads on Illumina HiSeq 2000/2500, MiSeq or NextSeq.

Taken from the germline V gene, the CDR1 and CDR2 loops are SGDLS and YYNGEE. The CDR3 sequence holds 13 residues, the cysteine and phenylalanine included. Only the protein is available. On this clonotype itself: Its recognized antigen is unknown.

A commercial ELISA kit detecting HCMV-specific IgG in serum was used to determine HCMV serostatus. Ficoll density gradient centrifugation was used to isolate peripheral blood mononuclear cells from blood. Results and caveats for the whole study, not just this receptor: In roughly six donors, the dominant CD3+CD56+NKG2C+ clonotypes were among the top 10 CD8+ clonotypes and accounted for roughly 1.0-8% of CD8+ T cells. Whether the expanded NKG2C-expressing T cell clones were specific for HCMV antigens was left unclear. Those dominant clonotypes were again the most abundant among CD3+CD56-NKG2C+ cells in several donors, at roughly 25-65%.

Sequenced on an Illumina HiSeq 2000. 5'RACE template switching, by which a universal primer site and unique molecular identifiers were added, was used to make TCR beta cDNA libraries. Synthesis of cDNA was primed from the TCR beta constant segment and was followed by two consecutive PCR amplification steps. The original pipeline was this. MIGEC was used to demultiplex reads and group the reads by UMI, and MiTCR was used to assemble and quantify clonotypes. To exclude erroneous sequences, only TCR cDNA sequences supported by at least two reads were retained. The tcR package was used for downstream repertoire analysis, and clonotypes were matched across fractions by CDR3 nucleotide sequence plus V segment. VDJmatch was used to annotate antigen specificity against VDJdb, with one amino acid substitution in CDR3 allowed. With the reads reprocessed by TCRdb, a single entry stands for each CDR3 protein sequence and no DNA is reported. These V and J calls are TCRdb output, not the study's own analysis. The sample table on file contains about 400,000 distinct CDR3 sequences. About 10% of the sample comes from the top ten.

The sequence joins TRBV9 to TRBJ2-1; the TRBD2 assignment by TCRdb is unverifiable without DNA. The source material was blood T cells: a sorted CD56 or NKG2C T cell subset, CD4+ or CD8+ T cells, or bulk PBMC T cells (not recorded which). The TCR was taken from a woman between 50 and 59 years old in good health. Donor details come from another sample of the same person, matched by shared clones. This receptor has the CDR3 CASSVNYGMDLFF.